The rows below give T cell receptor beta chains drawn from one sample of a study of shared clonotypes between healthy human individuals. Profiling relied on immunoSEQ multiplex PCR, and the TCRdb table lists in-frame clones only, not all of them. The sample has around 2.1 million clones, more than 90% seen once. The sample was naive CD4+ T cells sorted from blood. Receptors were obtained from a man between 18 and 35 years old in good health. Both conserved end residues are part of each CDR3. The order of the fields is D gene, V gene, J gene, clone size, CDR3 protein, CDR3 DNA. A D gene is named only where the DNA matches it firmly. Clone size is not always given. Where it is, it says once, few, many or a class for expanded clones.

TRBD1	TRBV4-1	TRBJ2-1	-	CASSQPRDRGNEQFF	TGCGCCAGCAGCCAACCCCGGGACAGGGGAAATGAGCAGTTCTTC
TRBD1	TRBV5-1	TRBJ2-1	-	CASSWGQYNEQFF	TGCGCCAGCAGCTGGGGACAGTACAATGAGCAGTTCTTC
TRBD1	TRBV29-1	TRBJ2-2	-	CSVPGQGNTGELFF	TGCAGCGTTCCAGGACAGGGGAACACCGGGGAGCTGTTTTTT
TRBD1	TRBV10-3	TRBJ2-5	-	CAISGQGWETQYF	TGTGCCATCAGTGGACAGGGATGGGAGACCCAGTACTTC
-	TRBV5-1	TRBJ2-5	-	CASSYAPLGQGMKTQYF	TGCGCCAGCAGCTACGCCCCTCTCGGGCAGGGAATGAAGACCCAGTACTTC
-	TRBV4-3	TRBJ2-7	-	CASSRAFIADSSYEQYF	TGCGCCAGCAGCCGTGCATTTATAGCGGATAGCTCCTACGAGCAGTACTTC
-	TRBV7-6	TRBJ1-5	-	CASSLAHKYREPNSNQPQHF	TGTGCCAGCAGCTTAGCTCACAAATACCGGGAGCCTAATAGCAATCAGCCCCAGCATTTT
-	TRBV4-3	TRBJ2-3	-	CASSQEYGPDTQYF	TGCGCCAGCAGCCAAGAATATGGACCAGATACGCAGTATTTT
-	TRBV15	TRBJ1-6	once	CATSREGMYNSPLHF	TGTGCCACCAGCAGAGAGGGGATGTATAATTCACCCCTCCACTTT
-	TRBV10-3	TRBJ1-2	-	CANRDSGGHYGYTF	TGTGCCAACCGGGACTCCGGGGGTCACTATGGCTACACCTTC
-	TRBV28	TRBJ1-1	-	CASSIRGRYTEAFF	TGTGCCAGCAGTATCAGGGGTCGGTACACTGAAGCTTTCTTT
-	TRBV5-4	TRBJ2-2	-	CASSLRGGKNTGELFF	TGTGCCAGCAGCCTTCGCGGGGGCAAAAACACCGGGGAGCTGTTTTTT
-	TRBV10-3	TRBJ1-3	once	CAIGRDSGNTIYF	TGTGCCATCGGGAGGGACTCTGGAAACACCATATATTTT
TRBD1	TRBV7-9	TRBJ2-5	-	CASTRQGQETQYF	TGTGCCAGCACACGACAGGGACAAGAGACCCAGTACTTC
-	TRBV5-1	TRBJ2-2	-	CASSYSGNTGELFF	TGCGCCAGCAGCTACTCGGGGAACACCGGGGAGCTGTTTTTT
TRBD2	TRBV2	TRBJ2-2	-	CASIGTKNGELFF	TGTGCCAGCATAGGGACTAAAAACGGGGAGCTGTTTTTT
TRBD1	TRBV5-4	TRBJ2-1	-	CASSLGGQGPYNEQFF	TGTGCCAGCAGCTTGGGAGGACAGGGCCCCTACAATGAGCAGTTCTTC
-	TRBV18	TRBJ1-1	few	CASSPLFGQNNTEAFF	TGTGCCAGCTCACCACTTTTCGGTCAAAATAACACTGAAGCTTTCTTT
-	TRBV5-4	TRBJ1-1	-	CASSTDRMNTEAFF	TGTGCCAGCAGCACCGACAGGATGAACACTGAAGCTTTCTTT
-	TRBV2	TRBJ1-6	-	CASRGTWNSPLHF	TGTGCCAGCAGGGGAACGTGGAATTCACCCCTCCACTTT
-	TRBV11-2	TRBJ1-5	-	CASSLSTHQPQHF	TGTGCCAGCAGCTTATCCACCCATCAGCCCCAGCATTTT
-	TRBV6-6	TRBJ1-1	-	CASSYSRSSNTEAFF	TGTGCCAGCAGTTACTCCAGGAGTTCGAACACTGAAGCTTTCTTT
TRBD1	TRBV5-1	TRBJ1-1	-	CASSRDRGSEAFF	TGCGCCAGCAGCAGGGACAGGGGATCTGAAGCTTTCTTT
-	TRBV27	TRBJ2-2	-	CASSMQGGTGELFF	TGTGCCAGCAGTATGCAGGGGGGCACCGGGGAGCTGTTTTTT
TRBD2	TRBV6-5	TRBJ2-7	few	CASSYSTGRSPYEQYF	TGTGCCAGCAGTTACTCGACCGGGAGGAGTCCCTACGAGCAGTACTTC
-	TRBV10-3	TRBJ2-7	-	CATLGGGYEQYF	TGTGCCACCTTAGGGGGAGGGTACGAGCAGTACTTC
TRBD1	TRBV6-1	TRBJ1-5	-	CASSKDRGHNQPQHF	TGTGCCAGCAGTAAGGACAGGGGCCACAATCAGCCCCAGCATTTT
-	TRBV19	TRBJ2-1	few	CASSVSPLRNEQFF	TGTGCCAGTAGTGTGAGCCCCTTACGCAATGAGCAGTTCTTC
-	TRBV5-8	TRBJ2-1	-	CASSFGSYNEQFF	TGTGCCAGCAGCTTCGGCAGTTACAATGAGCAGTTCTTC
-	TRBV27	TRBJ2-7	once	CASSLDSTYEQYF	TGTGCCAGCAGTTTAGACAGTACCTACGAGCAGTACTTC
-	TRBV7-2	TRBJ2-1	-	CASGANLEQFF	TGTGCCAGTGGAGCAAATCTGGAGCAGTTCTTC
-	TRBV7-6	TRBJ1-6	-	CASSLPNSPLHF	TGTGCCAGCAGCTTACCTAATTCACCCCTCCACTTT
-	TRBV19	TRBJ1-5	-	CASSIGRLRGDQPQHF	TGTGCCAGTAGTATAGGTCGGTTACGAGGGGATCAGCCCCAGCATTTT
TRBD1	TRBV7-2	TRBJ2-7	-	CASSLENRGPYEQYF	TGTGCCAGCAGCTTAGAGAACAGGGGGCCCTACGAGCAGTACTTC
-	TRBV28	TRBJ1-4	-	CASSLPLEKLFF	TGTGCCAGCAGCCTGCCCCTTGAAAAACTGTTTTTT
-	TRBV29-1	TRBJ2-5	-	CSVSWARGETQYF	TGCAGCGTTTCCTGGGCCCGTGGCGAGACCCAGTACTTC